One and the same sample provided the 6 T cell receptor beta chains below, sequenced in a study of cytomegalovirus exposure and HLA in healthy donors. Primers included in the PCR were 60 Vbeta and 13 Jbeta primers. Assay: immunoSEQ multiplex PCR; the TCRdb copy retains only in-frame clones and omits some. The table lists roughly 130,000 clones, 80% of them singletons. The sequencing sample was made of PBMCs. These receptors were taken from a man aged 35 to 55 in good health and CMV-seronegative.

The chain joins TRBV15 to TRBJ1-1; TRBD1 is a possible D gene (5 bases). Between the trimmed V and J ends, which lost 2 bases and 1 base, there was a span of 11 bases. CDR3 size: 15 residues. Germline values: CDR1 LNHNV, CDR2 YYDKDF (reference sequence). CDR3 region: CATSRRGEGNTEAFF. CDR3 nucleotides: TGTGCCACCAGCAGACGAGGGGAGGGGAACACTGAAGCTTTCTTT.

This clone was recorded a few times. This chain uses TRBV7-6 with TRBJ2-2, with 15 bases identical to TRBD2. The CDR3 is made up of 16 amino acids. The J segment lost 6 bases and the V segment lost 4 bases, leaving 3 bases of the junction unmatched. CDR1 and CDR2 from the germline V gene are SGHVS and FNYEAQ. The CDR3 loop is CASSWTSGGGSGELFF. The CDR3 nucleotides read TGTGCCAGCAGCTGGACTAGCGGGGGGGGTTCCGGGGAGCTGTTTTTT.

This clone was detected once. The chain has TRBV27 and TRBJ2-7; no reliable D call. The germline gives CDR1 MNHEY, CDR2 SMNVEV (reference sequence). The germline V and J ends were trimmed by 6 bases and 1 base, with 13 bases remaining between them. There are 14 residues in the CDR3. The chain's CDR3 is CASSHDSQSYEQYF. DNA of the CDR3: TGTGCCAGCAGCCACGACTCCCAGTCCTACGAGCAGTACTTC.

J is TRBJ2-1 and V is TRBV10-1; D is unclear. The V and J ends lost 7 bases and 9 bases respectively, with 22 bases between them. Germline V gives CDR1 WNHNN, CDR2 SYGVQD (reference sequence). The CDR3 has 15 amino acids. This CDR3 reads CASTQAGRSLAEQFF. DNA for the CDR3: TGCGCCAGCACTCAGGCAGGCAGAAGCTTGGCTGAGCAGTTCTTC.

The chain employs TRBV10-3 and TRBJ2-7; 9 nucleotides match TRBD1. Losses at the gene ends were 7 bases for V and 2 bases for J; bases not matched to a gene: 6. The CDR3 sequence is 14 residues long. Germline lookup yields CDR1 ENHRY and CDR2 SYGVKD. The CDR3 spells CAITPDRGTYEQYF. CDR3 sequence (DNA): TGTGCCATCACTCCGGACAGGGGAACCTACGAGCAGTACTTC.

The chain is built from TRBV28 and TRBJ2-5; tentative D call: TRBD2 (5 bases). The CDR3 has 18 amino acids. Germline V CDR1 and CDR2: MDHEN, SYDVKM. Trimming took off 2 bases at V and 0 bases at J, with 19 bases between the two ends. Here the CDR3 DNA reads TGTGCCAGCAGTTTAGGGGAGCGGAAGCCGCCCTACCAAGAGACCCAGTACTTC. Translation gives CASSLGERKPPYQETQYF.